The 6 T cell receptor beta chains below were found in one sample sequenced in a study of cytotoxic CD8 clonotypes in ibrutinib-treated CLL. Generated by immunoSEQ multiplex PCR, the TCRdb table keeps only in-frame clones and is missing some. The sample lists 150,000 to 200,000 clones; approximately 90% were seen once. This sample comprised PBMCs, obtained at disease progression, from a patient treated with ibrutinib. The origin of the receptors is a human donor with chronic lymphocytic leukemia.

The CDR3: CASSRTGILPHGYTF. CDR3 sequence (DNA): TGTGCCAGCAGCAGAACAGGGATTTTACCCCACGGCTACACCTTC. J is TRBJ1-2 and V is TRBV5-6, with D perhaps matching TRBD1 (6 bases). CDR3 length: 15 amino acids. Trimming pared 4 bases from V and 8 bases from J, leaving 21 bases between. Germline CDR1 and CDR2: SGHDT and YYEEEE.

The chain links TRBV5-1 to TRBJ1-1; the D is unclear. This CDR3 has 19 residues. Per germline, CDR1 SGHRS and CDR2 YFSETQ. V was cut by 0 bases and J by 0 bases, with 21 bases left in between. For the CDR3, the DNA is TGCGCCAGCAGCTTGGAGTTTCAGAGGGCTCGGGGATTGAACACTGAAGCTTTCTTT. Translated: CASSLEFQRARGLNTEAFF.

The genes are TRBV6-6 and TRBJ2-5; tentative D call: TRBD2 (5 bases). With 2 bases removed from V and 2 bases from J, the gap between germline ends came to 15 bases. The CDR3 totals 16 residues. Germline loops: CDR1 MNHNY, CDR2 SVGAGI (reference sequence). CDR3 DNA: TGTGCCAGCAGTTACCCTGCGCTAGCAGGACAAGAGACCCAGTACTTC. It is translated as CASSYPALAGQETQYF.

This rearrangement joins TRBV19 to TRBJ1-5; D is possibly TRBD1 (5 bases). CDR1 is LNHDA, CDR2 SQIVND, per germline (reference sequence). Trimming shortened V by 6 bases and J by 5 bases, and 14 bases separated the two germline ends. The CDR3 is 14 residues long. The CDR3 sequence is CASSPTQGHQPQHF. CDR3 nucleotide sequence: TGTGCCAGTAGCCCCACCCAGGGTCATCAGCCCCAGCATTTT.

The CDR3: CASSPTDRNTEAFF. As DNA, the CDR3 is TGTGCCAGCTCACCGACCGACAGGAACACTGAAGCTTTCTTT. The rearrangement links TRBV18 to TRBJ1-1, with a weak D call TRBD1 (5 bases). CDR3 size: 14 residues. Germline-derived CDR1 and CDR2 are KGHSH and LQKENI. The V gene lost 3 bases and the J gene lost 1 base, with 9 bases spanning the gap.

The genes are TRBV2 and TRBJ2-7; a weak D match, TRBD1 (6 bases). CDR1 and CDR2 (germline): SNHLY, FYNNEI. The CDR3 runs to 12 residues. With 7 bases removed from V and 11 bases from J, the gap between germline ends came to 18 bases. The CDR3 protein is CASTLTQGYKYF. CDR3 in DNA: TGTGCCAGCACCCTTACTCAGGGGTACAAGTACTTC.